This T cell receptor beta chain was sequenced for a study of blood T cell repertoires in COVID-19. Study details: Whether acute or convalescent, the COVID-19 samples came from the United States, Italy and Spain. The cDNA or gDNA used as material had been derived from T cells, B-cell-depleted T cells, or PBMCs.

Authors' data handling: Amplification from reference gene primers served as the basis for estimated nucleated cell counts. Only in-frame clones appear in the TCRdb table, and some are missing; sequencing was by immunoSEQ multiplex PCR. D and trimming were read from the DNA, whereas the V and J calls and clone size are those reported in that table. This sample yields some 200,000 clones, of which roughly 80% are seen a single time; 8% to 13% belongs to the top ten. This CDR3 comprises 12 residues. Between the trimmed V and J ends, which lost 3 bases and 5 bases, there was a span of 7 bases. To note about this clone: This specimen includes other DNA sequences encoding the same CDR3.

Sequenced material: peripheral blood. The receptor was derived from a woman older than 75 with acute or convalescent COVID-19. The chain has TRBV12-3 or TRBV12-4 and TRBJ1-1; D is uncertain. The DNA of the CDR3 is TGTGCCAGCAGTTTTGTAGATACTGAAGCTTTCTTT. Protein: CASSFVDTEAFF.